Listed below are T cell receptor beta chains from one sample, sequenced in a study of patients and donors after allogeneic stem cell transplantation. TCRdb re-analysed the RT-PCR reads in MiXCR, keeping a single row per CDR3 protein. The profile shows some 200,000 distinct CDR3 sequences, less than 45% of them singletons. Sample: blood, either unsorted or a sorted T cell fraction (not recorded which). The receptor source for this set is a human donor who was either an allogeneic HSCT recipient or a stem cell or donor lymphocyte infusion donor (not recorded which). It is not recorded whose cells these are; they may come from a transplant donor. Each CDR3 is given with its conserved first and last residue. Fields, in order: CDR3 protein, CDR3 DNA, J gene, clone size, V gene, D gene. The D gene is left open where the match is weak. Some rows have no size entry. The others give once, few or many, or a class for an expanded clone.

cdr3_aa: CASRDRGPSLQALSSSYNEQFF; cdr3_nt: TGTGCCAGCAGAGACAGGGGGCCGAGCCTCCAAGCACTTTCAAGCTCCTACAATGAGCAGTTCTTC; j_call: TRBJ2-1; clone_size: -; v_call: TRBV28; d_call: TRBD1
cdr3_aa: CASSELSGAHNEQFF; cdr3_nt: TGTGCCAGCAGTGAATTGTCAGGGGCGCATAATGAGCAGTTCTTC; j_call: TRBJ2-1; clone_size: few; v_call: TRBV2; d_call: -
cdr3_aa: CASSSRTGYEQYF; cdr3_nt: TGTGCCAGCAGCAGCCGGACTGGATACGAGCAGTACTTC; j_call: TRBJ2-7; clone_size: -; v_call: TRBV21-1; d_call: -
cdr3_aa: CASSSYSAEGGEAFF; cdr3_nt: TGTGCCAGCAGCTCCTACTCCGCAGAGGGCGGTGAAGCTTTCTTT; j_call: TRBJ1-1; clone_size: -; v_call: TRBV7-2; d_call: -
cdr3_aa: CASSSLAGGRVVGELFF; cdr3_nt: TGTGCCAGCAGCTCGCTTGCCGGTGGACGGGTTGTCGGGGAGCTGTTTTTT; j_call: TRBJ2-2; clone_size: few; v_call: TRBV7-8; d_call: -
cdr3_aa: CSARPTGGNTIYF; cdr3_nt: TGCAGTGCTAGGCCGACAGGGGGGAACACCATATATTTT; j_call: TRBJ1-3; clone_size: -; v_call: TRBV20-1; d_call: TRBD1
cdr3_aa: CASSPRYSSHQETQYF; cdr3_nt: TGTGCCAGCAGCCCCCGGTATTCATCCCACCAAGAGACCCAGTACTTC; j_call: TRBJ2-5; clone_size: -; v_call: TRBV3-1; d_call: -
cdr3_aa: CSVEVARTANYGYTF; cdr3_nt: TGCAGCGTTGAAGTCGCCCGGACAGCTAACTATGGCTACACCTTC; j_call: TRBJ1-2; clone_size: -; v_call: TRBV29-1; d_call: -
cdr3_aa: CSAEEYNEQFF; cdr3_nt: TGCAGTGCGGAGGAGTACAATGAGCAGTTCTTC; j_call: TRBJ2-1; clone_size: few; v_call: TRBV20-1; d_call: -
cdr3_aa: CASSLDLGQGAKGYTF; cdr3_nt: TGTGCCAGCAGTTTAGACCTGGGACAGGGGGCGAAAGGCTACACCTTC; j_call: TRBJ1-2; clone_size: few; v_call: TRBV27; d_call: TRBD1
cdr3_aa: CAISELGGYGYTF; cdr3_nt: TGTGCCATCAGTGAATTGGGCGGTTATGGCTACACCTTC; j_call: TRBJ1-2; clone_size: -; v_call: TRBV10-3; d_call: -
cdr3_aa: CASSLRTGRQYSNQPQHF; cdr3_nt: TGTGCCAGCAGCTTGCGGACAGGGCGTCAATATAGCAATCAGCCCCAGCATTTT; j_call: TRBJ1-5; clone_size: -; v_call: TRBV21-1; d_call: -
cdr3_aa: CAISGLLAEMSSYEQYF; cdr3_nt: TGTGCCATCAGTGGGCTACTAGCGGAAATGAGCTCCTACGAGCAGTACTTC; j_call: TRBJ2-7; clone_size: -; v_call: TRBV10-3; d_call: TRBD2
cdr3_aa: CAWTGGGELFF; cdr3_nt: TGTGCCTGGACGGGCGGCGGGGAGCTGTTTTTT; j_call: TRBJ2-2; clone_size: -; v_call: TRBV30; d_call: -
cdr3_aa: CASSPRSYEQYF; cdr3_nt: TGTGCCAGCAGCCCTCGGAGTTACGAGCAGTACTTC; j_call: TRBJ2-7; clone_size: few; v_call: TRBV6-6; d_call: -
cdr3_aa: CASSQPLANTEAFF; cdr3_nt: TGTGCCAGCAGCCAACCCCTCGCGAACACTGAAGCTTTCTTT; j_call: TRBJ1-1; clone_size: -; v_call: TRBV3-1; d_call: -
cdr3_aa: CASKVAGQGNYGYTF; cdr3_nt: TGTGCCAGCAAGGTAGCAGGACAGGGGAACTATGGCTACACCTTC; j_call: TRBJ1-2; clone_size: -; v_call: TRBV5-6; d_call: TRBD1
cdr3_aa: CASSPNPGRSSYEQYF; cdr3_nt: TGTGCCAGCAGTCCTAATCCGGGACGATCCTCCTACGAGCAGTACTTC; j_call: TRBJ2-7; clone_size: -; v_call: TRBV28; d_call: -
cdr3_aa: CASSPRHTENTEAFF; cdr3_nt: TGTGCCAGCAGTCCAAGACACACGGAAAACACTGAAGCTTTCTTT; j_call: TRBJ1-1; clone_size: few; v_call: TRBV28; d_call: -
cdr3_aa: CASRIQGRDTEAFF; cdr3_nt: TGTGCCAGCAGAATACAGGGTAGGGACACTGAAGCTTTCTTT; j_call: TRBJ1-1; clone_size: -; v_call: TRBV6-5; d_call: -
cdr3_aa: CASSQLQPGQEEANEKLFF; cdr3_nt: TGTGCCAGCAGCCAACTTCAGCCGGGACAGGAGGAAGCTAATGAAAAACTGTTTTTT; j_call: TRBJ1-4; clone_size: -; v_call: TRBV14; d_call: TRBD1
cdr3_aa: CAISELPGAEQYF; cdr3_nt: TGTGCCATCAGTGAGCTTCCAGGGGCCGAGCAGTACTTC; j_call: TRBJ2-7; clone_size: -; v_call: TRBV10-3; d_call: -
cdr3_aa: CATEDNSYEQYF; cdr3_nt: TGTGCCACCGAGGACAACTCCTACGAGCAGTACTTC; j_call: TRBJ2-7; clone_size: -; v_call: TRBV24-1; d_call: -
cdr3_aa: CASSSSLGDNEQFF; cdr3_nt: TGTGCCAGCAGCTCCTCCCTGGGGGACAATGAGCAGTTCTTC; j_call: TRBJ2-1; clone_size: -; v_call: TRBV21-1; d_call: -
cdr3_aa: CASSPTGRNYEQYF; cdr3_nt: TGTGCCAGCAGTCCCACAGGGCGCAACTACGAGCAGTACTTC; j_call: TRBJ2-7; clone_size: -; v_call: TRBV12-3/TRBV12-4; d_call: -
cdr3_aa: CASSLAEGADYGYTF; cdr3_nt: TGCGCCAGCAGCTTGGCGGAGGGGGCCGACTATGGCTACACCTTC; j_call: TRBJ1-2; clone_size: few; v_call: TRBV5-1; d_call: TRBD1
cdr3_aa: CASTRRDNSGELFF; cdr3_nt: TGTGCCAGCACCCGGAGAGATAACAGCGGGGAGCTGTTTTTT; j_call: TRBJ2-2; clone_size: -; v_call: TRBV12-3/TRBV12-4; d_call: -
cdr3_aa: CASSRGTSSTDTQYF; cdr3_nt: TGTGCCAGCAGCAGAGGGACAAGTAGCACAGATACGCAGTATTTT; j_call: TRBJ2-3; clone_size: -; v_call: TRBV5-5; d_call: -
cdr3_aa: CASRPRTGLRYSYGYTF; cdr3_nt: TGTGCCAGCCGCCCGCGGACAGGGCTGCGTTATAGCTATGGCTACACCTTC; j_call: TRBJ1-2; clone_size: -; v_call: TRBV27; d_call: TRBD1
cdr3_aa: CASSYGIDTQYF; cdr3_nt: TGTGCCAGCAGTTATGGGATAGATACGCAGTATTTT; j_call: TRBJ2-3; clone_size: -; v_call: TRBV7-9; d_call: -
cdr3_aa: CASSPALAGGHGTQYF; cdr3_nt: TGTGCCAGCAGTCCTGCTCTAGCGGGAGGGCACGGAACCCAGTACTTC; j_call: TRBJ2-5; clone_size: -; v_call: TRBV27; d_call: TRBD2
cdr3_aa: CASSPLEGGPADTQYF; cdr3_nt: TGTGCCAGCAGCCCCCTTGAGGGAGGGCCGGCAGATACGCAGTATTTT; j_call: TRBJ2-3; clone_size: few; v_call: TRBV12-3/TRBV12-4; d_call: TRBD2
cdr3_aa: CAISESRGFNEQFF; cdr3_nt: TGTGCCATCAGTGAGTCCAGGGGGTTCAATGAGCAGTTCTTC; j_call: TRBJ2-1; clone_size: few; v_call: TRBV10-3; d_call: TRBD1
cdr3_aa: CASSYRGLESPLHF; cdr3_nt: TGTGCCAGCAGTTACAGGGGGCTCGAATCACCCCTCCACTTT; j_call: TRBJ1-6; clone_size: -; v_call: TRBV6-5; d_call: TRBD1
cdr3_aa: CSARALLRTGVPWSNQPQHF; cdr3_nt: TGCAGTGCTAGAGCCCTTCTCCGGACAGGGGTCCCCTGGAGCAATCAGCCCCAGCATTTT; j_call: TRBJ1-5; clone_size: -; v_call: TRBV20-1; d_call: TRBD1
cdr3_aa: CASSLDFYNEQFF; cdr3_nt: TGTGCCAGCAGCTTAGATTTCTACAATGAGCAGTTCTTC; j_call: TRBJ2-1; clone_size: -; v_call: TRBV11-2; d_call: -
cdr3_aa: CASSLGVQGGTEAFF; cdr3_nt: TGTGCCAGCAGCTTAGGAGTGCAGGGGGGGACTGAAGCTTTCTTT; j_call: TRBJ1-1; clone_size: -; v_call: TRBV13; d_call: TRBD1
cdr3_aa: CASSAELNTEAFF; cdr3_nt: TGTGCCAGCTCGGCAGAACTGAACACTGAAGCTTTCTTT; j_call: TRBJ1-1; clone_size: few; v_call: TRBV6-5; d_call: -
cdr3_aa: CASSLVEDTEAFF; cdr3_nt: TGCGCCAGCAGCTTGGTCGAGGACACTGAAGCTTTCTTT; j_call: TRBJ1-1; clone_size: -; v_call: TRBV5-1; d_call: -
cdr3_aa: CSALDRASGNTIYF; cdr3_nt: TGCAGTGCTTTGGACAGGGCCTCTGGAAACACCATATATTTT; j_call: TRBJ1-3; clone_size: -; v_call: TRBV20-1; d_call: TRBD1
cdr3_aa: CASSYSWRRSTEAFF; cdr3_nt: TGTGCCAGCAGTTACTCGTGGAGGAGGAGTACTGAAGCTTTCTTT; j_call: TRBJ1-1; clone_size: few; v_call: TRBV6-2/TRBV6-3; d_call: -
cdr3_aa: CASSYEYNEQFF; cdr3_nt: TGCGCCAGCAGCTACGAATACAATGAGCAGTTCTTC; j_call: TRBJ2-1; clone_size: -; v_call: TRBV4-3; d_call: -
cdr3_aa: CSAIDPPGDGYGYTF; cdr3_nt: TGCAGTGCAATAGATCCCCCGGGGGACGGGTATGGCTACACCTTC; j_call: TRBJ1-2; clone_size: -; v_call: TRBV20-1; d_call: -
cdr3_aa: CASSPTTGGYTF; cdr3_nt: TGTGCCAGCAGTCCCACGACGGGTGGCTACACCTTC; j_call: TRBJ1-2; clone_size: few; v_call: TRBV27; d_call: -
cdr3_aa: CASNPGGRRNQPQHF; cdr3_nt: TGTGCCAGTAACCCGGGGGGGCGGCGCAATCAGCCCCAGCATTTT; j_call: TRBJ1-5; clone_size: -; v_call: TRBV19; d_call: -
cdr3_aa: CASSQVPQGRYEKLFF; cdr3_nt: TGCGCCAGCAGCCAAGTGCCCCAGGGGCGATATGAAAAACTGTTTTTT; j_call: TRBJ1-4; clone_size: -; v_call: TRBV4-3; d_call: -
cdr3_aa: CATSGSTDTQYF; cdr3_nt: TGTGCCACTAGCGGAAGCACAGATACGCAGTATTTT; j_call: TRBJ2-3; clone_size: -; v_call: TRBV24-1; d_call: -
cdr3_aa: CSAKGRNNQPQHF; cdr3_nt: TGCAGTGCCAAGGGCAGGAATAATCAGCCCCAGCATTTT; j_call: TRBJ1-5; clone_size: few; v_call: TRBV20-1; d_call: -
cdr3_aa: CATSPRGAGNTGELFF; cdr3_nt: TGTGCCACCAGTCCTAGGGGGGCGGGCAACACCGGGGAGCTGTTTTTT; j_call: TRBJ2-2; clone_size: -; v_call: TRBV15; d_call: -
cdr3_aa: CASSLARRGTTDTQYF; cdr3_nt: TGCGCCAGCAGCTTGGCCCGACGCGGGACCACAGATACGCAGTATTTT; j_call: TRBJ2-3; clone_size: -; v_call: TRBV5-1; d_call: -
cdr3_aa: CASSLGPGVETQYF; cdr3_nt: TGTGCCAGCAGCCTAGGACCAGGAGTAGAGACCCAGTACTTC; j_call: TRBJ2-5; clone_size: -; v_call: TRBV7-2; d_call: -